Below, 25 T cell receptor beta chains from the same sample are listed, as sequenced in a study of naive and memory T cell subsets. Both TRBC1 and TRBC2 were covered by a beta constant-region primer of two equimolar oligonucleotides. Nested alpha and beta constant-region primers with the SP2 primer drove four PCR rounds on ligated cDNA. In TCRdb, the UMI-ligation and nested PCR reads were re-called with MiXCR into one record per CDR3 protein. The repertoire holds 85,000 to 130,000 distinct CDR3 sequences, with about 14% as singletons. These receptors have no identified antigens. Study results and limitations: A few larger clonotypes appeared in naive repertoires, especially CD8, possibly memory cells re-expressing CD45RA.

Sequencing was done on a sample of naive CD8+ T cells from blood. Receptors originate from a human donor in good health.

This clonotype turned up a few times. The chain employs TRBV4-3 and TRBJ2-3, with 7 bases lining up with TRBD2. With 0 bases clipped from V and 8 bases from J, the junction kept 14 bases outside the gene matches. Germline CDR1 and CDR2: LGHNA and YSLEER. The CDR3 is 17 residues long. CDR3 in DNA: TGCGCCAGCAGCCAAGATAGAACTAGCGCTTCCCTAGTTACGCAGTATTTT. Its translation: CASSQDRTSASLVTQYF.

The table lists this clonotype with a few counts. This rearrangement joins TRBV12-3 or TRBV12-4 to TRBJ2-7; no clear D. There are 14 residues in the CDR3. The V end was cut by 3 bases, the J end by 3 bases, with 12 bases between. The CDR3 DNA sequence: TGTGCCAGCAGTTTTTTTGTGGCCTTCTACGAGCAGTACTTC. Residues: CASSFFVAFYEQYF.

J is TRBJ2-1 and V is TRBV28; a possible D gene is TRBD2 (5 bases). Germline CDR1 reads MDHEN; CDR2 reads SYDVKM. Trimming pared 2 bases from V and 5 bases from J, leaving 13 bases between. There are 15 residues in the CDR3. DNA of the CDR3: TGTGCCAGCAGTTTAGGAGGTGCCGGGGACAATGAGCAGTTCTTC. It is translated as CASSLGGAGDNEQFF.

The CDR3 nucleotides read TGTGCCAGCAGGGTCCAGGAGAACACCGGGGAGCTGTTTTTT. Translating it yields CASRVQENTGELFF. The J gene is TRBJ2-2, the V gene TRBV13; D gene ambiguous. Germline loops: CDR1 PRHDT, CDR2 FYEKMQ (reference sequence). Trimming removed 6 bases at V and 1 base at J, with 9 bases between. The CDR3 is 14 amino acids.

To note about this clonotype: One base away lies a much larger clone, so this may be a sequencing read error. This chain links TRBV29-1 with TRBJ2-1; D is possibly TRBD1 (5 bases). The V and J ends lost 3 bases and 4 bases respectively, with 19 bases between them. This CDR3 comprises 16 residues. Germline V gene data show CDR1 as SQVTM and CDR2 as ANQGSEA. This CDR3 reads CSVENGRTWTYNEQFF. CDR3 nucleotide sequence: TGCAGCGTTGAGAATGGACGGACATGGACGTACAATGAGCAGTTCTTC.

This clonotype turned up a few times. This chain joins TRBV20-1 and TRBJ2-7; 8 positions agree with TRBD2. There are 14 residues in the CDR3. J gave up 4 bases and V 6 bases, and 11 bases lay outside the gene matches. CDR1 is DFQATT and CDR2 is SNEGSKA in the germline V gene (reference sequence). This chain's CDR3 is CSAQSRTSLYEQYF. In nucleotides, the CDR3 is TGCAGTGCCCAGTCCAGGACTAGCTTATACGAGCAGTACTTC.

Many counts were recorded for this clonotype. The V call is TRBV10-3, the J call TRBJ1-1; D is possibly TRBD1 (5 bases). V was clipped by 2 bases and J by 10 bases, with 8 bases between them. CDR3 length equals 11 residues. CDR1 is ENHRY and CDR2 is SYGVKD in the germline V gene. CDR3 sequence: CAISEGGVAFF. The CDR3 bases are TGTGCCATCAGTGAGGGGGGAGTAGCTTTCTTT.

This clonotype was picked up a small number of times. The chain employs TRBV12-3 or TRBV12-4 and TRBJ2-3; TRBD2 might be the D (6 bases). Trimming took off 1 base at V and 0 bases at J, with 8 bases between the two ends. This CDR3 is built from 15 residues. The CDR3 nucleotides read TGTGCCAGCAGTTTAGGTGGGGGGAGCACAGATACGCAGTATTTT. Its translation is CASSLGGGSTDTQYF.

This clonotype occurred many times. The V and J genes are TRBV12-3 or TRBV12-4 and TRBJ1-5; D uncertain. This CDR3 comprises 11 residues. With 7 bases removed from V and 3 bases from J, the gap between germline ends came to 4 bases. The CDR3 sequence is CASIPNQPQHF. The DNA of the CDR3 is TGTGCCAGCATCCCCAATCAGCCCCAGCATTTT.

This clonotype has just a few counts. V usage is TRBV28 and J usage is TRBJ2-7; the D gene is possibly TRBD1 (6 bases). The CDR3 runs to 12 residues. CDR1 and CDR2 (germline): MDHEN, SYDVKM. The V and J ends lost 7 bases and 3 bases respectively, with 10 bases between them. CDR3 sequence (DNA): TGTGCCAGCAACCTACAGGGCTACGAGCAGTACTTC. Encoded protein: CASNLQGYEQYF.

This clonotype was recorded many times. This chain connects TRBV12-3 or TRBV12-4 to TRBJ2-5, with 14 bases fitting TRBD2. The CDR3 runs to 17 residues. The V and J ends lost 6 bases and 1 base, in that order; junction bases with no gene match: 7. As DNA, the CDR3 is TGTGCCAGCAGCTTTCCGACTAGCGGGGGGGTCCAAGAGACCCAGTACTTC. Amino acids: CASSFPTSGGVQETQYF.

This chain links TRBV28 with TRBJ2-7; TRBD2 aligns across 9 bases. Germline V gene data show CDR1 as MDHEN and CDR2 as SYDVKM. J was trimmed by 2 bases and V by 5 bases; bases with no gene match: 7. There are 15 residues in the CDR3. The CDR3 region is CASSAMTSGTYEQYF. CDR3 in DNA: TGTGCCAGCAGTGCCATGACTAGCGGAACCTACGAGCAGTACTTC.

This clonotype occurred many times. This chain connects TRBV20-1 to TRBJ2-7, with 11 bases aligning to TRBD2. The CDR3 consists of 15 residues. V was pared by 6 bases and J by 7 bases, with 14 bases of the junction left unmatched. Germline V gene lookup returns CDR1 DFQATT and CDR2 SNEGSKA (reference sequence). The CDR3 protein is CSAPRLAGSGGEQYF. The DNA of the CDR3 is TGCAGTGCCCCGAGACTAGCGGGGTCCGGTGGTGAGCAGTACTTC.

This clonotype was picked up a small number of times. The genes are TRBV10-3 and TRBJ2-5; D remains ambiguous. The V and J ends lost 2 bases and 0 bases respectively, with 7 bases between them. CDR3 length: 14 residues. CDR1 is ENHRY and CDR2 is SYGVKD in the germline V gene. The CDR3 region is CAISEGVDQETQYF. CDR3 nucleotide sequence: TGTGCCATCAGTGAGGGGGTCGACCAAGAGACCCAGTACTTC.

The rearrangement joins TRBV2 to TRBJ2-7, with 7 positions matching TRBD1. This CDR3 comprises 12 residues. Germline V CDR1 and CDR2: SNHLY, FYNNEI. Trimming took 8 bases from V and 4 from J; bases not matched to a gene: 5. CDR3 sequence: CASCGQEYEQYF. The CDR3 DNA reads as TGTGCCAGCTGCGGACAGGAGTACGAGCAGTACTTC.

This clonotype was detected only a few times. The chain combines TRBV7-9 with TRBJ2-7; D gene unclear. Germline V gene lookup returns CDR1 SEHNR and CDR2 FQNEAQ (reference sequence). V lost 5 bases and J 7 bases, leaving 9 bases between the germline ends. The CDR3 is made up of 11 amino acids. The CDR3 protein is CASSIIEEQYF. The CDR3, as DNA: TGTGCCAGCAGCATCATAGAGGAGCAGTACTTC.

This clonotype was seen more than once but under ten times. The rearrangement joins TRBV9 to TRBJ2-1; D remains unclear. The germline gives CDR1 SGDLS, CDR2 YYNGEE. CDR3 size: 12 residues. V was trimmed by 0 bases and J by 7 bases, leaving 5 bases between them. As DNA, the CDR3 is TGTGCCAGCAGCGTAGAAGCGAATGAGCAGTTCTTC. Translated, it gives CASSVEANEQFF.

The CDR3 sequence is CASSYSTSGGAADTQYF. The CDR3 DNA is TGTGCCAGCAGTTACTCGACTAGCGGGGGGGCAGCAGATACGCAGTATTTT. The chain carries TRBV6-6 and TRBJ2-3; 14 nucleotides align to TRBD2. This CDR3 has 17 amino acids. The germline CDR1 and CDR2 sequences are MNHNY and SVGAGI (reference sequence). With 0 bases clipped from V and 4 bases from J, the junction kept 3 bases outside the gene matches.

This clonotype was seen repeatedly, ten times or more. The rearrangement uses TRBV12-3 or TRBV12-4 and TRBJ1-4, with a tentative D call TRBD1 (5 bases). The CDR3 extends over 14 amino acids. V shed 6 bases and J shed 8 bases, with 16 bases lying between them. CDR3 DNA sequence: TGTGCCAGCAGCTCGTCGGGGGGAGAGGAAAAACTGTTTTTT. Protein: CASSSSGGEEKLFF.

In its sample, this clonotype was seen many times. This chain uses TRBV12-3 or TRBV12-4 with TRBJ2-3; the match to TRBD2 covers 7 bases. CDR3 length: 17 residues. With V trimmed by 6 bases and J by 2 bases, 14 bases remained unmatched. The CDR3 DNA follows: TGTGCCAGCAGACCCGGGACTACTTATTACCTCACAGATACGCAGTATTTT. Encoded protein: CASRPGTTYYLTDTQYF.

This clonotype has just a few counts. This chain uses TRBV24-1 with TRBJ2-6; TRBD1 matches 9 bases. The ends lost 5 bases at V and 0 bases at J; junction bases unmatched: 7. CDR1 is KGHDR and CDR2 is SFDVKD in the germline V gene. CDR3 length: 18 amino acids. The CDR3 loop is CATSGPGQGFSGANVLTF. CDR3 coding DNA: TGTGCCACCAGTGGACCGGGACAGGGTTTCTCTGGGGCCAACGTCCTGACTTTC.

Only a few counts were recorded for this clonotype. The chain has TRBV4-2 and TRBJ2-2; D tentatively reads TRBD1 or TRBD2 (5 bases each). The CDR3 loop spans 17 amino acids. Germline V gene data show CDR1 as LGHNA and CDR2 as YNFKEQ. V was clipped by 0 bases and J by 7 bases, with 18 bases between them. CDR3 in DNA: TGTGCCAGCAGCCAAGATCAGGCAGGGTCTGCGGGCGGGGAGCTGTTTTTT. Its protein is CASSQDQAGSAGGELFF.

Worth noting for this clonotype: It is likely a read error: a sequence one base away is far more abundant. The rearrangement uses TRBV5-1 and TRBJ2-5; D call uncertain. This CDR3 comprises 11 residues. Germline loops: CDR1 SGHRS, CDR2 YFSETQ. For the CDR3, the DNA is TGCGCCAGCAGCTTAGGAGAGACCCGGTACTTC. It encodes CASSLGETRYF.

This clonotype has a count of ten or more. The chain employs TRBV20-1 and TRBJ1-4; TRBD1 matches at 8 bases. CDR3 length equals 13 residues. Germline loops: CDR1 DFQATT, CDR2 SNEGSKA (reference sequence). V gave up 6 bases and J gave up 7 bases; unmatched junction bases: 7. CDR3: CSAMDRAIEKLFF. CDR3 sequence (DNA): TGCAGTGCCATGGACAGGGCTATTGAAAAACTGTTTTTT.

This chain uses TRBV29-1 with TRBJ2-2; D gene uncertain. With 5 bases removed from V and 5 bases from J, the gap between germline ends came to 6 bases. CDR3 size: 11 residues. Germline V gives CDR1 SQVTM, CDR2 ANQGSEA. CDR3 bases: TGCAGCGTTTGGTCGACCGGGGAGCTGTTTTTT. Translating gives CSVWSTGELFF.